This T cell receptor (beta chain) was retrieved from a study of immune evolution from preneoplasia to lung adenocarcinoma. Overall study context: HLA loss of heterozygosity: around 6.5% AIS, roughly 15% MIA, about 35% ADC, none AAH.

Libraries were prepared by immunoSEQ multiplex PCR; TCRdb keeps only in-frame clonotypes and omits some of them. Altogether 9,000 to 10,000 clones are present, just under 80% being singletons, with the ten largest covering around 12%. Nucleic acids came from premalignant or tumor cells enriched by macro-dissection. Germline lookup yields CDR1 SGHTS and CDR2 YDEGEE. This CDR3 contains 17 residues. Trimming left V 0 bases short and J 0 bases short, with 14 bases between. J is TRBJ2-3 and V is TRBV5-8, with a weak D call TRBD2 (6 bases). This TCR came from an older person with lung adenocarcinoma. The sequenced sample consisted of FFPE lung adenocarcinoma in situ tissue. CDR3 nucleotide sequence: TGTGCCAGCAGCTTGGGAGCCGGCGGGGAGAGCACAGATACGCAGTATTTT. Translating gives CASSLGAGGESTDTQYF.